Sequencing of this T cell receptor beta chain was carried out in a study of T cell responses to AZD1222 COVID-19 vaccine. Whole-study results and caveats: The number of AZD1222 recipients seropositive at baseline was only 6 or 7. White British people made up most donors, females outnumbered males, and clonal diversity was possibly underestimated.

The CDR3 runs to 14 residues. CDR1 and CDR2 from the germline V gene are LGHDT and YNNKEL (reference sequence). The V and J ends lost 3 bases and 8 bases, in that order; junction bases with no gene match: 6. Details on this clone: Antigen unknown.

This table comes from immunoSEQ multiplex PCR, and its TCRdb copy is limited to in-frame clones, with some not included. The sample lists some 50,000 clones, approximately 84% occurring once. The chain recombines TRBV3-1 (or the pseudogene TRBV3-2) with TRBJ1-4; 7 nucleotides match TRBD1. Sequenced here: peripheral blood, sampled on day 0 of AZD1222 vaccination. This clonotype was sampled from an adult in good health. CDR3: CASSQGLTGEKLFF. CDR3 DNA sequence: TGTGCCAGCAGCCAGGGGCTGACAGGGGAAAAACTGTTTTTT.